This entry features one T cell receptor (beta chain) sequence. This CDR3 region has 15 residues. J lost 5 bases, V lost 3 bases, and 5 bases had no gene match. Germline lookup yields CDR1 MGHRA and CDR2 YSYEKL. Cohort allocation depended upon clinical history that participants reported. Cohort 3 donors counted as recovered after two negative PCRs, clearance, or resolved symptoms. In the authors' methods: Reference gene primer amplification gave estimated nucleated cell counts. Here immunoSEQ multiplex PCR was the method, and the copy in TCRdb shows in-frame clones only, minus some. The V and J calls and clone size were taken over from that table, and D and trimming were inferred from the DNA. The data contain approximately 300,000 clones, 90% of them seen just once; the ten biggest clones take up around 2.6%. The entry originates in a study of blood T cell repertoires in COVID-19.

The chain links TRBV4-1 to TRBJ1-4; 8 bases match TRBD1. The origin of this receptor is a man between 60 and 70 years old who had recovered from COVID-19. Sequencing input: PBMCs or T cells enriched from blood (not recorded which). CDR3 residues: CASSQSRDRNEKLFF. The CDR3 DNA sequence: TGCGCCAGCAGCCAGAGTAGGGACAGGAATGAAAAACTGTTTTTT.